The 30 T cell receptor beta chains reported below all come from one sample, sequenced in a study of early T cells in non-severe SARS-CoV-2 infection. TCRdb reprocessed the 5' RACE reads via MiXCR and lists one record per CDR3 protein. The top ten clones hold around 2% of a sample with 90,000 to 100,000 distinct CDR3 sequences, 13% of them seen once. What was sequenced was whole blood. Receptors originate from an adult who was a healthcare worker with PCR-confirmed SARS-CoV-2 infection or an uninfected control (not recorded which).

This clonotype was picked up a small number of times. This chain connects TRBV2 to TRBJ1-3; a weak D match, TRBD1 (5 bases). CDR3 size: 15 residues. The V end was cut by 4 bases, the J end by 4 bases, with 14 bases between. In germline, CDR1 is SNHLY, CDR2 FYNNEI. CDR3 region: CASSGETVKGNTIYF. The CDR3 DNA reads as TGTGCCAGCAGTGGGGAGACAGTGAAAGGAAACACCATATATTTT.

The DNA for the CDR3 is TGTGCCAGCAGTGCTGACAGGGGGGCGAATTCACCCCTCCACTTT. Translated: CASSADRGANSPLHF. The chain employs TRBV6-5 and TRBJ1-6, with 9 bases fitting TRBD1. CDR1 and CDR2 (germline): MNHEY, SVGAGI. The CDR3 has 15 residues. Trimming removed 5 bases from V and 7 bases from J; junction bases left unmatched: 6.

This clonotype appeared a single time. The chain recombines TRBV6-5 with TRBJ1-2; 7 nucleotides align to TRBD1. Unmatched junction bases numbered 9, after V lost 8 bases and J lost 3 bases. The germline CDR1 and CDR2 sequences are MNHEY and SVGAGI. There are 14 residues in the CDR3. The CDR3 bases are TGTGCCAGCTTAAAAACCGGGACAGACTATGGCTACACCTTC. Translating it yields CASLKTGTDYGYTF.

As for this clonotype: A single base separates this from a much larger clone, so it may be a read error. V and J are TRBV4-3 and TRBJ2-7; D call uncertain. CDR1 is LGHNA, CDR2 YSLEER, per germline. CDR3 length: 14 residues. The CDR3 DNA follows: TGCGCCAGCAGCCACCGAACAGAGATGTACGAGCGGTACTTC. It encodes CASSHRTEMYERYF.

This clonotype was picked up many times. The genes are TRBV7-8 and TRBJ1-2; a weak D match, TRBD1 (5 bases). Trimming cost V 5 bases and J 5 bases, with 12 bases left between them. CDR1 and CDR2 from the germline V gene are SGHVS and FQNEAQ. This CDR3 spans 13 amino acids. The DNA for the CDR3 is TGTGCCAGCAGCCCTCGGACACCTTATGGCTACACCTTC. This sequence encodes CASSPRTPYGYTF.

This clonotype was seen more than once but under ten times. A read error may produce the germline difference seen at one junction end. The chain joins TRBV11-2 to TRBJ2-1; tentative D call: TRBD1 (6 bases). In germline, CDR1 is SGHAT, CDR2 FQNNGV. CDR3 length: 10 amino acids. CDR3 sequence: CASSSQGISF. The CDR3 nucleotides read TGTGCCAGCAGCTCTCAGGGGATCTCCTTC.

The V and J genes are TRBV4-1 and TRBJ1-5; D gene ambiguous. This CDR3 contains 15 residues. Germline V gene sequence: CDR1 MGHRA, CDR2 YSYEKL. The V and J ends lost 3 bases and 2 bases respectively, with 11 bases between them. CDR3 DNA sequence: TGCGCCAGCAGCCAGGCCCCTATTGGCAATCAGCCCCAGCATTTT. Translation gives CASSQAPIGNQPQHF.

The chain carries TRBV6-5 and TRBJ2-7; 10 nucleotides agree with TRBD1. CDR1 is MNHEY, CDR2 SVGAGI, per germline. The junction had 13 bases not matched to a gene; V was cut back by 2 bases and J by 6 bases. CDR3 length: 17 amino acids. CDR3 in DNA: TGTGCCAGCAGTTACCTACTCAGGACAGGGGGTAGTGGCGAGCAGTACTTC. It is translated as CASSYLLRTGGSGEQYF.

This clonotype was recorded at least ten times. The CDR3 loop reads CSVDRTIDGYTF. The DNA of the CDR3 is TGCAGCGTTGATCGGACGATTGATGGCTACACCTTC. J is TRBJ1-2 and V is TRBV29-1; D gene uncertain. There are 12 residues in the CDR3. CDR1 is SQVTM, CDR2 ANQGSEA, per germline. V was trimmed by 3 bases and J by 6 bases, leaving 11 bases between them.

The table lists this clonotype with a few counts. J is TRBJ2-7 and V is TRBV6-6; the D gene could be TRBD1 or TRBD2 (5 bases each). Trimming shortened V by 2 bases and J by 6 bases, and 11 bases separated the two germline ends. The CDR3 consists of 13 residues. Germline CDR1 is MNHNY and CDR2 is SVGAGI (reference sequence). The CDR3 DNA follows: TGTGCCAGCAGTTACGGGGGTCAAGGCGAGCAGTACTTC. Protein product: CASSYGGQGEQYF.

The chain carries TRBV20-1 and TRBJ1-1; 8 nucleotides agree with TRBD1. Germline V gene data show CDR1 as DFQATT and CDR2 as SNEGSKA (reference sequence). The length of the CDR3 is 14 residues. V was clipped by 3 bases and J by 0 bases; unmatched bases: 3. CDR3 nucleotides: TGCAGTGCTAGGTGGGACAGGCTGAACACTGAAGCTTTCTTT. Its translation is CSARWDRLNTEAFF.

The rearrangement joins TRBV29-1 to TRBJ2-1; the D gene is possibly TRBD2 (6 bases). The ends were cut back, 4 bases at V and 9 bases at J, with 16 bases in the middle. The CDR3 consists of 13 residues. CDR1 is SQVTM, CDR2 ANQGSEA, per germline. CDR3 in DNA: TGCAGCGTTGCGGACCCGGAGGGGAGTGAGCAGTTCTTC. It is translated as CSVADPEGSEQFF.

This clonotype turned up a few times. The CDR3 sequence: CASSAETGYRTDTQYF. The DNA of the CDR3 is TGCGCCAGCAGCGCAGAGACAGGGTATAGGACAGATACGCAGTATTTT. The rearrangement links TRBV5-1 to TRBJ2-3, with 7 bases identical to TRBD1. The CDR3 runs to 16 residues. Trimming at V came to 4 bases and at J to 3 bases, leaving 11 bases not matched to a gene. Germline V lookup: CDR1 SGHRS, CDR2 YFSETQ.

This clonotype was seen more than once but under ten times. The CDR3 sequence is CASSLDSRDYEQYF. The CDR3 DNA sequence: TGTGCCAGCAGCTTAGATAGCAGGGACTACGAGCAGTACTTC. The J gene is TRBJ2-7, the V gene TRBV7-2; TRBD1 might be the D (5 bases). The V gene's germline CDR1 is SGHTA and CDR2 FQGNSA. This CDR3 has 14 residues. The V and J ends lost 1 base and 3 bases respectively, with 10 bases between them.

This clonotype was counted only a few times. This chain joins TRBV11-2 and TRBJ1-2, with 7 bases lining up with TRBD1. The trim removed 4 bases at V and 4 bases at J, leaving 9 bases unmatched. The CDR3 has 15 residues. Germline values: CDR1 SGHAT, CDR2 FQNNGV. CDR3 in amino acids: CASSSYRGVSYGYTF. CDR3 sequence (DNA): TGTGCCAGCAGCTCCTACAGGGGAGTTTCCTATGGCTACACCTTC.

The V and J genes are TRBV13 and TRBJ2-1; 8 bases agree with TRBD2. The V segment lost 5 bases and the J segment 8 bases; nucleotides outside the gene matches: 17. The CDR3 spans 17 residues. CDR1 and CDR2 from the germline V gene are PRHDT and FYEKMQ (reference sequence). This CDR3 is CASSPAPGGGRRDEQFF. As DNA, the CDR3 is TGTGCCAGCAGCCCCGCTCCCGGGGGGGGGCGCAGGGATGAGCAGTTCTTC.

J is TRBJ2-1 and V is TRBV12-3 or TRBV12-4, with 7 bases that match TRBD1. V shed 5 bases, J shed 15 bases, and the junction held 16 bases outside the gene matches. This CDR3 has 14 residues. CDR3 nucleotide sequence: TGTGCCAGCAGTCCCCAGACAGGGCTCTTGGGGATGTTCTTC. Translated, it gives CASSPQTGLLGMFF.

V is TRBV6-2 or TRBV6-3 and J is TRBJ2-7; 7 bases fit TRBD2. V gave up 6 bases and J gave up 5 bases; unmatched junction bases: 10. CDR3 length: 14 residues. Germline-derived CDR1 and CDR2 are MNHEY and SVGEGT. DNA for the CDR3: TGTGCCAGCAGACACAGCCTGGCGGGGGACGAGCAGTACTTC. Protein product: CASRHSLAGDEQYF.

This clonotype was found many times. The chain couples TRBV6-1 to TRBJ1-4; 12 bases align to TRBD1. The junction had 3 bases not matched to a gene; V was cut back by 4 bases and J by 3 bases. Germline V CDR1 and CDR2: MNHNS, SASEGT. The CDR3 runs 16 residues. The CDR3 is CASSGDRGRSNEKLFF. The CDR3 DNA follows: TGTGCCAGCAGTGGGGACAGGGGGCGATCTAATGAAAAACTGTTTTTT.

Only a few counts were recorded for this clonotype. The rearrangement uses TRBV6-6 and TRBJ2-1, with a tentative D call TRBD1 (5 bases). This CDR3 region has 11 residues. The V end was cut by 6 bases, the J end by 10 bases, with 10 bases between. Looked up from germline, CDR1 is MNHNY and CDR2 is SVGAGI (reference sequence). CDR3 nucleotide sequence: TGTGCCAGCAGGGGGCTAGGAGAGCAGTTCTTC. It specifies CASRGLGEQFF.

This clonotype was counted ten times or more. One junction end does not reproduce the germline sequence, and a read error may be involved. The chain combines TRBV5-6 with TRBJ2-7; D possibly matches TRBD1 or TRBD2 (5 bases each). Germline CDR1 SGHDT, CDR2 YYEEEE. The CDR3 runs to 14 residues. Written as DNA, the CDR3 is TGTGACAGCAGGGAGACGGGCGAATCCTACGAGCAGTACTTC. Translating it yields CDSRETGESYEQYF.

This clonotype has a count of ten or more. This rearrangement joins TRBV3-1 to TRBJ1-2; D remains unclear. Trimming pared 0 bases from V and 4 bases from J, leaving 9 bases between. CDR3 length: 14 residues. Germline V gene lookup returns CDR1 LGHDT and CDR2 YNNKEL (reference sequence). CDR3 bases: TGTGCCAGCAGCCAAGACGGGGAGATCTATGGCTACACCTTC. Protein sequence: CASSQDGEIYGYTF.

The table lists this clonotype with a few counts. The CDR3 is CASSEGTGGNIQYF. The CDR3 DNA sequence: TGTGCCAGCAGCGAAGGGACAGGGGGGAACATTCAGTACTTC. This rearrangement joins TRBV9 to TRBJ2-4, with 11 nucleotides matching TRBD1. The CDR3 extends over 14 amino acids. The V gene's germline CDR1 is SGDLS and CDR2 YYNGEE. V dropped 3 bases and J dropped 7; count of bases not matched to a gene: 3.

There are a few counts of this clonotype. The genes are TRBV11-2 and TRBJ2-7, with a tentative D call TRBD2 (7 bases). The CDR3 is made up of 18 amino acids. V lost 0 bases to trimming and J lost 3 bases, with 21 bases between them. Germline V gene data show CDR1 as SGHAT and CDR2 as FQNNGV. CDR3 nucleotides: TGTGCCAGCAGCTTAGAGGTGGCCGGCGGGGGCCGCGTCTACGAGCAGTACTTC. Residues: CASSLEVAGGGRVYEQYF.

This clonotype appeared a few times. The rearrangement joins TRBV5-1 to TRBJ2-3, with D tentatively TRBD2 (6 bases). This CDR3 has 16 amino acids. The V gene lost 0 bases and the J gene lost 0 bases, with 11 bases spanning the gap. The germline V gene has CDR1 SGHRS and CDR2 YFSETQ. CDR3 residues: CASSLAGGKSTDTQYF. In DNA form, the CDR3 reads TGCGCCAGCAGCTTGGCTGGCGGGAAGAGCACAGATACGCAGTATTTT.

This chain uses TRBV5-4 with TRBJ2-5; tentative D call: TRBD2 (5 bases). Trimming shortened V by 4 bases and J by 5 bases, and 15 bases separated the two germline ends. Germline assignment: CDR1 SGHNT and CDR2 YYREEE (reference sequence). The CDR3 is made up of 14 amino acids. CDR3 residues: CASSLATGSETQYF. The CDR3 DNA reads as TGTGCCAGCAGCCTCGCGACGGGGAGCGAGACCCAGTACTTC.

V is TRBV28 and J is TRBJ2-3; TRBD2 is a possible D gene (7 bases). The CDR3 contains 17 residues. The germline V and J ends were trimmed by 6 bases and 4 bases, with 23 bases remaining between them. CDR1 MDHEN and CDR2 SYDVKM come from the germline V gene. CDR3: CASSSRSLGGRADTQYF. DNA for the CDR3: TGTGCCAGCAGCTCCAGGTCGCTCGGGGGGCGGGCAGATACGCAGTATTTT.

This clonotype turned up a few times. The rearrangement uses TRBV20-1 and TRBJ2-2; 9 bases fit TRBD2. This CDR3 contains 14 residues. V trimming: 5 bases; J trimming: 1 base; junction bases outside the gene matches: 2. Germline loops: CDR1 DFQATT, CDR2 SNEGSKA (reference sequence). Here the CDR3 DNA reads TGCAGTGCTCCAGCGGGGGGGAACACCGGGGAGCTGTTTTTT. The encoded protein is CSAPAGGNTGELFF.

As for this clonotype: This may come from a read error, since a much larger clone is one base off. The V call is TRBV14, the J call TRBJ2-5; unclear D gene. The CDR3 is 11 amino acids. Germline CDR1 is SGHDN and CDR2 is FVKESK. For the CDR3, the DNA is TGTGGCAGCAGCCAAGAGCAGACCCAGTACTTC. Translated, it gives CGSSQEQTQYF.

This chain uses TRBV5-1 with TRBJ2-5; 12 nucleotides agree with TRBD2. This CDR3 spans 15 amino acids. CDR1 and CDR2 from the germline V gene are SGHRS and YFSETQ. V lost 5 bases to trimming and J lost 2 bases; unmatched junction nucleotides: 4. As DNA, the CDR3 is TGCGCCAGCAGTTCAGGACTAGCGGGGCAAGAGACCCAGTACTTC. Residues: CASSSGLAGQETQYF.